The TCR beta chain under discussion was sequenced for a study of early T cells in non-severe SARS-CoV-2 infection. General study results and limits: Reliance on VDJdb matching favored anti-spike CD8 responses; private and CD4 specificities were missed.

Individual cDNA molecules received unique molecular identifiers. In TCRdb, the 5' RACE reads were re-called with MiXCR into one record per CDR3 protein. The sample includes tens of thousands of distinct CDR3 sequences, approximately 15% of them seen just once. This clonotype has only a few counts. Antigen unknown. The CDR3 extends over 14 amino acids. V was shortened by 7 bases and J by 2 bases, with 14 bases between the two germline ends. CDR1 SQVTM and CDR2 ANQGSEA come from the germline V gene. The chain combines TRBV29-1 with TRBJ2-2; D is possibly TRBD1 (6 bases). This sample comprised whole blood, obtained at baseline. The sequence was obtained from an adult who was a healthcare worker with PCR-confirmed SARS-CoV-2 infection or an uninfected control (not recorded which). The chain's CDR3 is CSAWTVSNTGELFF. Written as DNA, the CDR3 is TGCAGCGCTTGGACAGTGAGCAACACCGGGGAGCTGTTTTTT.